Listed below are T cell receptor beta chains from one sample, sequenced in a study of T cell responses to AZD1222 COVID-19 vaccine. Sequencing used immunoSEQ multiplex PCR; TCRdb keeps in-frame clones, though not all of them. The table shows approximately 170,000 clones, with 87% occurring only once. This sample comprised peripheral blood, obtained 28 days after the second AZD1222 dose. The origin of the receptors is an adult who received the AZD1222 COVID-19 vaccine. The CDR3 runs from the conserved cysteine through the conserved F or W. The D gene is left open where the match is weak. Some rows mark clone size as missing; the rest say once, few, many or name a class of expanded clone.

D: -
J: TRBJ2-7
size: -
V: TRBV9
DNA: TGTGCCAGCAGCGTAGACGATTACGAGCAGTACTTC
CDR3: CASSVDDYEQYF

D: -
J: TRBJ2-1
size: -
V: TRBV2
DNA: TGTGCCAGCAGTGAACCAGACTACAATGAGCAGTTCTTC
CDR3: CASSEPDYNEQFF

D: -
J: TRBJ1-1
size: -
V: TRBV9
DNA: TGTGCCAGCAGCGCTGATCGGGGGACTGAAGCTTTCTTT
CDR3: CASSADRGTEAFF

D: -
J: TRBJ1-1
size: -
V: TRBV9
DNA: TGTGCCAGCAGCGTTGGGCACCTGAATGAAGCTTTCTTT
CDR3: CASSVGHLNEAFF

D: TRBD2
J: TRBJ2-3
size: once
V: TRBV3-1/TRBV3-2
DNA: TGTGCCAGCAGCCTTACTAGCGGTAGCACAGATACGCAGTATTTT
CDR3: CASSLTSGSTDTQYF

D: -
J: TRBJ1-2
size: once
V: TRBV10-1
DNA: TGCGCCAGCAGTGAGCGGACGGACGGGGGCTACACCTTC
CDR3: CASSERTDGGYTF

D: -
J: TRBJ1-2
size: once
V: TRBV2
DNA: TGTGCCAGCAGTGAATCCGGGCTATGGACGGACTATGGCTACACCTTC
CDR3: CASSESGLWTDYGYTF

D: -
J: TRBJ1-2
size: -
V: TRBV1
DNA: TGCACCAGCAGCCGAGAGGTGGAGAAAACCTTC
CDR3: CTSSREVEKTF

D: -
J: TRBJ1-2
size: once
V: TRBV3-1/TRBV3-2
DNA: TGTGCCAGCAGCCAAGAAACAAGGGGTGGCTACACCTTC
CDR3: CASSQETRGGYTF

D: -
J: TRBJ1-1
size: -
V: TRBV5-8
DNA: TGTGCCAGCAGCTTGGTGTTGACTGAAGCTTTCTTT
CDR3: CASSLVLTEAFF

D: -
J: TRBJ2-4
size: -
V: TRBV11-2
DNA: TGTGCCAGCAGCTCCGGGACCCTCGGAAACATTCAGTACTTC
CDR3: CASSSGTLGNIQYF

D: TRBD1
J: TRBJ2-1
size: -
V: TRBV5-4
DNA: TGTGCCAGCAGCTGGCCGGGACAGGGGGCTGTCGATGAGCAGTTCTTC
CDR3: CASSWPGQGAVDEQFF

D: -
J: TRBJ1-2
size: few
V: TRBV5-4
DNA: TGTGCCAGCAGCCGGACGACCAACTATGGCTACACCTTC
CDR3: CASSRTTNYGYTF

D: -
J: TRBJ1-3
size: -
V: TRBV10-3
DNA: TGTGCCATCAGTACGGACAGAGGAAACACCATATATTTT
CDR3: CAISTDRGNTIYF

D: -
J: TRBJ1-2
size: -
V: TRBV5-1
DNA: TGCGCCAGCAGCTCAACAGAGAACTATGGCTACACCTTC
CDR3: CASSSTENYGYTF

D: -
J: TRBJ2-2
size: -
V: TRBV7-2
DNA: TGTGCCAGCAGCTTAAACGGCGGTAGCTCTTCCGGGGAGCTGTTTTTT
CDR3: CASSLNGGSSSGELFF

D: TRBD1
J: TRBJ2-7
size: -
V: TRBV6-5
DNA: TGTGCCAGCAGGTCCGGGACAGGGGTTACCTACGAGCAGTACTTC
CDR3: CASRSGTGVTYEQYF

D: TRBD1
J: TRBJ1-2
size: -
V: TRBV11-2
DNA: TGTGCCAGCAGCTTAGTCGGCAGGGGGGGACCCAACTATGGCTACACCTTC
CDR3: CASSLVGRGGPNYGYTF

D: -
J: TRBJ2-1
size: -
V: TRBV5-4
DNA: TGTGCCAGCAGCCCAGTTTGGGGGGATGACTACAATGAGCAGTTCTTC
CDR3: CASSPVWGDDYNEQFF

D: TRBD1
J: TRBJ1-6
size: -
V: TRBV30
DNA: TGTGCCTGGAGCCAGGACAGGCCTATCTATAATTCACCCCTCCACTTT
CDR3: CAWSQDRPIYNSPLHF

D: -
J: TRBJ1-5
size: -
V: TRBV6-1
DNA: TGTGCCAGCAGTGAAGAGGGGCAGGGTAATTTCCCCCAGCATTTT
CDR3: CASSEEGQGNFPQHF

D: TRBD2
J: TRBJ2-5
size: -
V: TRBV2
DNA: TGTGCCAGCAGTGAAGCGTGGAGCGGGGGAAAAGAGACCCAGTACTTC
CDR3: CASSEAWSGGKETQYF

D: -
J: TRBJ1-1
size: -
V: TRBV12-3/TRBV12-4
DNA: TGTGCCAGCAGTTACGATTTGTACACTGAAGCTTTCTTT
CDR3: CASSYDLYTEAFF

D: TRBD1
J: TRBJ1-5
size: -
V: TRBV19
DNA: TGTGCCAGTAGTCCCGGCCCAGGGGGACAAATGTGGAATCAGCCCCAGCATTTT
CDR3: CASSPGPGGQMWNQPQHF

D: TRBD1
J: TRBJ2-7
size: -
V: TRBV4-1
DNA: TGCGCCAGCAGCCTTTCCGGACAGGGCTCCTACGAGCAGTACTTC
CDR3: CASSLSGQGSYEQYF

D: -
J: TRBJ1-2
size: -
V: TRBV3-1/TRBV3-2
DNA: TGTGCCAGCAGCCAAGTTGGGGGCCCCGGGTATGGCTACACCTTC
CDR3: CASSQVGGPGYGYTF

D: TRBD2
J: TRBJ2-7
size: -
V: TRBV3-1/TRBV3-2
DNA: TGTGCCAGCAGCCTCGGCGGGGGGCAGACCTACGAGCAGTACTTC
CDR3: CASSLGGGQTYEQYF

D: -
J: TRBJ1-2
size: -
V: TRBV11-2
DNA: TGTGCCAGCAGCTTAGAGGGGTTCCCCTATGGCTACACCTTC
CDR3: CASSLEGFPYGYTF

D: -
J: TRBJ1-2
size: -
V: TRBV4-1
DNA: TGCGCCAGCAGCCAAACAGGGACGAACTATGGCTACACCTTC
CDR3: CASSQTGTNYGYTF

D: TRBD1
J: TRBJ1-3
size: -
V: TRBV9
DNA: TGTGCCAGCAGCGTAGCGGACAGGGCTTGGCCTGGAAACACCATATATTTT
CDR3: CASSVADRAWPGNTIYF

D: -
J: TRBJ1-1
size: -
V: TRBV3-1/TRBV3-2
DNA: TGTGCCAGCAGCCCCAACGGGGCCGTACGGACTGAAGCTTTCTTT
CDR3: CASSPNGAVRTEAFF

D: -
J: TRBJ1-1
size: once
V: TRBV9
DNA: TGTGCCAGCAGCGCGGGAACTGAAGCTTTCTTT
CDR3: CASSAGTEAFF

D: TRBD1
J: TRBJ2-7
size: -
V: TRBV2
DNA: TGTGCCAGCAGACACCGGGACAGACCAAACTTC
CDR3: CASRHRDRPNF

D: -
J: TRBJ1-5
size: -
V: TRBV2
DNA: TGTGCCAGCAGAGGACGGATGAATCAGCCCCAGCATTTT
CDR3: CASRGRMNQPQHF

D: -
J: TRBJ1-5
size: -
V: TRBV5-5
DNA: TGTGCCAGCAGCGTCTACAGGGAAGGTCAGCCCCAGCATTTT
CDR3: CASSVYREGQPQHF

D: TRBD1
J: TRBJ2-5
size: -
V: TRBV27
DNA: TGTGCCAGCAGTCGCCTTGGGACAGTAGAGACCCAGTACTTC
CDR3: CASSRLGTVETQYF

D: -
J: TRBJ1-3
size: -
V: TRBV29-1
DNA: TGCAGCGTTGGTCAGGCGGACACCATATATTTT
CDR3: CSVGQADTIYF

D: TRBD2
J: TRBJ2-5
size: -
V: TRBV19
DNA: TGTGCCAGTAGTTCGGACGGCCGGGGGGCCCAGTACTTC
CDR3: CASSSDGRGAQYF

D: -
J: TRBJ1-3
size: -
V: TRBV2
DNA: TGTGCCATCCGAGAACAGGCCGGAGTCGGGAACACCATATATTTT
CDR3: CAIREQAGVGNTIYF

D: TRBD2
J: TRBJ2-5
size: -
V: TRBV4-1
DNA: TGCGCCAGCAGCCAGGGACACGGGACTAGAGAGACCCAGTACTTC
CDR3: CASSQGHGTRETQYF

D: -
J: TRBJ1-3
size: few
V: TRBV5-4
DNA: TGTGCCAGCAGCTTACAGCCGAGCTCTGGAAACACCATATATTTT
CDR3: CASSLQPSSGNTIYF

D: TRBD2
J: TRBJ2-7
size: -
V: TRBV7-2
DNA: TGTGCCAGCAGCTCGCCGGGACTAGCCCCAAAAACCTACGAGCAGTACTTC
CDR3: CASSSPGLAPKTYEQYF

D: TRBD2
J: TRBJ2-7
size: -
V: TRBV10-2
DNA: TGCGCCAGCTGGGGACCGGGACTAGCGGGGTACGAGCAGTACTTC
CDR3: CASWGPGLAGYEQYF

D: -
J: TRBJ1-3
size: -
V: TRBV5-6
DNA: TGTGCCAGCAGGCCGTCCGGGGCTCGTGGAAACACCATATATTTT
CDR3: CASRPSGARGNTIYF

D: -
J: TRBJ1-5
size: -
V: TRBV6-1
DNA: TGTGCCAGCAGTGAATTTTTGAAGGATTCAGGCAATCAGCCCCAGCATTTT
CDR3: CASSEFLKDSGNQPQHF

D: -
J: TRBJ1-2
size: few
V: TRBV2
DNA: TGTGCCAGCAAGCCCCGGGGGGCCGACAACTATGGCTACACCTTC
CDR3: CASKPRGADNYGYTF

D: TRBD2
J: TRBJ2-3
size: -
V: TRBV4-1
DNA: TGCGCCAGCAGCCAAGTAGCGGGGGGGCGCCCAGATACGCAGTATTTT
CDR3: CASSQVAGGRPDTQYF

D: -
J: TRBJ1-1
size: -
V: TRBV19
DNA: TGTGCCAGTAGTGAGTTTATTGGGCGGAACACTGAAGCTTTCTTT
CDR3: CASSEFIGRNTEAFF

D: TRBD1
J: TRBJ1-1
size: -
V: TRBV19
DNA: TGTGCCAGTAGCTACGGGGACAGGAGGAACACTGAAGCTTTCTTT
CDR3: CASSYGDRRNTEAFF

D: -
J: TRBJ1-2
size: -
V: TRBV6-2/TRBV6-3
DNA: TGTGCCAGCAGCCTTGACGGGAACTATGGCTACACCTTC
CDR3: CASSLDGNYGYTF

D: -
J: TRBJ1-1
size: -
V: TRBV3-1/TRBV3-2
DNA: TGTGCCAGCAGCCAAGCGGCTCTGGCTGAAGCTTTCTTT
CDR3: CASSQAALAEAFF